This T cell receptor beta chain was recorded in a study of blood T cells in healthy people across ages. The study, taken as a whole, reports: Diversity estimates from one million T cells were considered underestimates. Not knowing donor CMV status may have confounded expanded clonotype changes.

This clonotype was picked up a small number of times. Its antigen remains unknown. Germline-derived CDR1 and CDR2 are SGDLS and YYNGEE. CDR3 size: 13 residues. Trimming cost V 2 bases and J 7 bases, with 10 bases left between them. The authors ran a second PCR of about 6 to 12 cycles using a sample-barcoded 5' primer and a J-beta primer mix. Each CDR3 protein gets one entry after TCRdb re-called the 5' RACE reads with MiXCR. This table holds 980,000 or so distinct CDR3 sequences, roughly 50% found once. Sequences were obtained from blood. The receptor was derived from a man aged 30-40 years in good health. The gene calls are TRBV9 and TRBJ2-1, with TRBD2 as a possible D gene (7 bases). In DNA, the CDR3 is TGTGCCAGCAGCGTGAGGGGGGGGAATGAGCAGTTCTTC. Protein sequence: CASSVRGGNEQFF.